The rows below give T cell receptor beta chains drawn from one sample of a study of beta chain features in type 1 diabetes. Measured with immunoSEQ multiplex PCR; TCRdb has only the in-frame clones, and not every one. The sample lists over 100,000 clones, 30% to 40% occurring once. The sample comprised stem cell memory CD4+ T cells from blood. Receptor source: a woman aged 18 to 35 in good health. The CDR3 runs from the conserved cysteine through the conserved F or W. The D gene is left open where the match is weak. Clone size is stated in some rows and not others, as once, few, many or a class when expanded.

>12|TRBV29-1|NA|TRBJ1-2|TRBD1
TGCAGCGTTGACAGGGGGACTTATGGCTACACCTTC
CSVDRGTYGYTF
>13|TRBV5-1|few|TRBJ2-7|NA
TGCGCCAGCAGCTTTCGCCTAGCTGGCGAGCAGTACTTC
CASSFRLAGEQYF
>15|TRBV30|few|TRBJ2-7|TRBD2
TGTGCCTGGAGTGGAGGTGCGGGAGCGGCCTACGAGCAGTACTTC
CAWSGGAGAAYEQYF
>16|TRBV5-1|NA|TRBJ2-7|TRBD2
TGCGCCAGCAGCCCCACCCGACTAGCGGGCGACTACGAGCAGTACTTC
CASSPTRLAGDYEQYF
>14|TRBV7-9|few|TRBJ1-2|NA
TGTGCCAGCAGCTTAGGCAGGGCTAACTATGGCTACACCTTC
CASSLGRANYGYTF
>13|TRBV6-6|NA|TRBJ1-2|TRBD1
TGTGCCAGCAGAGAACAGGGGGCGCATGGCTACACCTTC
CASREQGAHGYTF
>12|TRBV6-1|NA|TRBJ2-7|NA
TGTGCCAGCAGTCCACAGGGCTACGAGCAGTACTTC
CASSPQGYEQYF
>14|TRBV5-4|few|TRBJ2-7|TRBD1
TGTGCCAGCAGCAAGCCGGGACAGGGGTACGAGCAGTACTTC
CASSKPGQGYEQYF
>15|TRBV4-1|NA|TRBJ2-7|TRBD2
TGCGCCAGCAGCCATCTGGGACTAGACTCCTACGAGCAGTACTTC
CASSHLGLDSYEQYF
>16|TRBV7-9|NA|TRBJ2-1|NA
TGTGCCAGCAGCTTAGGGAGGGTGTCAGGCCGCAATGAGCAGTTCTTC
CASSLGRVSGRNEQFF
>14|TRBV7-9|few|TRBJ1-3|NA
TGTGCCAGCAGCTCCCGAGGGGGGGCTAACACCATATATTTT
CASSSRGGANTIYF
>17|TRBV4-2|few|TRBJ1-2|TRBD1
TGTGCCAGCAGCCAACTTTCTGACAGGGGAAAAGTCTATGGCTACACCTTC
CASSQLSDRGKVYGYTF
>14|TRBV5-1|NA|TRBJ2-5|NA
TGCGCCAGCAGCTTCTCAGGGGCGGGAGAGACCCAGTACTTC
CASSFSGAGETQYF
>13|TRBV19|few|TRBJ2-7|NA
TGTGCCAGTTTAGGAGGCAACTCCTACGAGCAGTACTTC
CASLGGNSYEQYF
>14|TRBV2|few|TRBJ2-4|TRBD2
TGTGCCAGCAGTGAGACTAGCGGGAGTTACATTCAGTACTTC
CASSETSGSYIQYF
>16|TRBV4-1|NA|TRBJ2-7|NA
TGCGCCAGCAGCCAAGATGAGGGGACATTCTCCTACGAGCAGTACTTC
CASSQDEGTFSYEQYF
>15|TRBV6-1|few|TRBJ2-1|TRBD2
TGTGCCAGCAGTGGAGGGACTAGCGGGAGTGATGAGCAGTTCTTC
CASSGGTSGSDEQFF
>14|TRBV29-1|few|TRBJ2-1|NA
TGCAGCGTGCCGGACGGGAGCTCCTACAATGAGCAGTTCTTC
CSVPDGSSYNEQFF
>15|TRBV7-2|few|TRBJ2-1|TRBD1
TGTGCCAGCAGCTCGTCGGGACAGGGGGCAGGTGAGCAGTTCTTC
CASSSSGQGAGEQFF
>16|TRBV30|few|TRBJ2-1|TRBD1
TGTGCCTGGATTCGCCTGCCCAGGGGGCAGGACAATGAGCAGTTCTTC
CAWIRLPRGQDNEQFF
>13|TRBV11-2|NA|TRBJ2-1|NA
TGTGCCAGCAGCTTAGGGGCTAGCTCAAGAAAGTTCTTC
CASSLGASSRKFF
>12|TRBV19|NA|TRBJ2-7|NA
TGTGCCAGTAGGGCCTCAACATACGAGCAGTACTTC
CASRASTYEQYF
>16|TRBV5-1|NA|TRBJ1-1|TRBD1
TGCGCCAGCAGCTTGGCGGTGGACAGGGGTAGGGCTGAAGCTTTCTTT
CASSLAVDRGRAEAFF
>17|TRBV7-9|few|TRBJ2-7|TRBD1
TGTGCCAGCAGCTTAGGTCACAGGGGGATCATTGTCAACGAGCAGTACTTC
CASSLGHRGIIVNEQYF
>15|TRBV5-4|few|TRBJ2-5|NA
TGTGCCAGCAGCTCCGGGACAAACCACCAAGAGACCCAGTACTTC
CASSSGTNHQETQYF
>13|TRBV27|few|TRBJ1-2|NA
TGTGCCAGCAGACACCAGGCTAACTATGGCTACACCTTC
CASRHQANYGYTF
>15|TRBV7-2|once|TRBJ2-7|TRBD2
TGTGCCAGCAGCTCCGAAACTAGCGGCGCCTACGAGCAGTACTTC
CASSSETSGAYEQYF
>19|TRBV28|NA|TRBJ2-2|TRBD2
TGTGCCAGCAGTTCCGGGGGACTAGCGGGAGATGGATCGACCGGGGAGCTGTTTTTT
CASSSGGLAGDGSTGELFF
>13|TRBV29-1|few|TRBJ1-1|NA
TGCAGCGTCCGGGAGAGCATGAACACTGAAGCTTTCTTT
CSVRESMNTEAFF
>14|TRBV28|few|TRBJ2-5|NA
TGTGCCAGCAGTTTAACTAAGCTCCAAGAGACCCAGTACTTC
CASSLTKLQETQYF
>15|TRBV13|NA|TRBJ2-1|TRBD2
TGTGCCAGCAGCTTCCGGACTAGCGGGAGCAATGAGCAGTTCTTC
CASSFRTSGSNEQFF
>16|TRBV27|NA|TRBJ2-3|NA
TGTGCCAGCAGTTTATGGACCACGGCGGGGACAGATACGCAGTATTTT
CASSLWTTAGTDTQYF
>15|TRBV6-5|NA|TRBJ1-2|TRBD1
TGTGCCAGCAGCCACAGGGGGCCGGTGGACTATGGCTACACCTTC
CASSHRGPVDYGYTF
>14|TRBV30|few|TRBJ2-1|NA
TGTGCCTGGAAAAATCGCGGGACCTACAATGAGCAGTTCTTC
CAWKNRGTYNEQFF
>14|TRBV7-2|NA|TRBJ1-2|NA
TGTGCCAGCAGCTTACAACCAGGCCACTATGGCTACACCTTC
CASSLQPGHYGYTF
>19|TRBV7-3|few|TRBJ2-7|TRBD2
TGTGCCAGCAGCCTAACAGGGGGCTACGGGACTAGCGGGCCCTACGAGCAGTACTTC
CASSLTGGYGTSGPYEQYF
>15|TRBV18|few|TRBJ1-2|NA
TGTGCCAGCTCATCACGGGACTCACATAACTATGGCTACACCTTC
CASSSRDSHNYGYTF
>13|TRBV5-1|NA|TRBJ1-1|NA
TGCGCCAGCAGGTTGGCAGGGGAGGGTAAAGCTTTCTTT
CASRLAGEGKAFF
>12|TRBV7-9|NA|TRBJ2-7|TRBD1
TGTGCCAGCAGCCCCCCCTCGACAGGGATAATCTTC
CASSPPSTGIIF
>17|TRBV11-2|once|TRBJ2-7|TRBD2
TGTGCCAGCAGCCTCCCCTTTGGGGTAGCGGGAGGGTACGAGCAGTACTTC
CASSLPFGVAGGYEQYF
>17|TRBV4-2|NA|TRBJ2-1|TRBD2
TGTGCCAGCAGCCCCGAAGAGGATAGCGGGAGGGCTAGGGAGCAGTTCTTC
CASSPEEDSGRAREQFF
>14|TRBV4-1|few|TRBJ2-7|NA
TGCGCCAGCAGACGCAGGGACACCCTCCACGAGCAGTACTTC
CASRRRDTLHEQYF
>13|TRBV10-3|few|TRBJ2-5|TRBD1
TGTGCCATCAGTGCCAGGGGGCGAGAGACCCAGTACTTC
CAISARGRETQYF
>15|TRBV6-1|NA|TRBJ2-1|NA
TGTGCCAGCAGTGAGAGCGGTTCGGTGGTAAATGAGCAGTTCTTC
CASSESGSVVNEQFF
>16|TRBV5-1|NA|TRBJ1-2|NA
TGCGCCAGCAGCTTGTCATCGGGGAATGTAGGCTATGGCTACACCTTC
CASSLSSGNVGYGYTF
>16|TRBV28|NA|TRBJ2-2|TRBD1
TGTGCCAGCAGCCCCTGGGGGACAGAGAACACCGGGGAGCTGTTTTTT
CASSPWGTENTGELFF
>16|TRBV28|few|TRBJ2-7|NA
TGTGCCAGCAGTTTGGGGCTGCACTCAAGCTCCTACGAGCAGTACTTC
CASSLGLHSSSYEQYF
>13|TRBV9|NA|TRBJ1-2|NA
TGTGCCAGCAGCCAGAGGGTAGACTATGGCTACACCTTC
CASSQRVDYGYTF
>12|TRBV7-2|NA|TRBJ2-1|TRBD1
TGTGCCAGCAGCCCGCAGGGGGATGAGCAGTTCTTC
CASSPQGDEQFF
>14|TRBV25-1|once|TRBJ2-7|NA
TGTGCCAGCAGTGACGGGGGGCTCCACTACGAGCAGTACTTC
CASSDGGLHYEQYF
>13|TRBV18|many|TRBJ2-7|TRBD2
TGTGCCAGCTCACCAGGCGGGAGGAACGAGCAGTACTTC
CASSPGGRNEQYF
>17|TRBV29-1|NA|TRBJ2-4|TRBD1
TGCAGCGTTTGGGACAGGGGGCGATCCGGCGTTAAAAACATTCAGTACTTC
CSVWDRGRSGVKNIQYF
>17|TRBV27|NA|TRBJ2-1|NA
TGTGCCAGCAGTCCCAGGTCACCGGTGGGCTCCTACAATGAGCAGTTCTTC
CASSPRSPVGSYNEQFF
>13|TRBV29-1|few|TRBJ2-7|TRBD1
TGCAGCGTTGAAAGGGGGCTGGGAGCCGAGCAGTACTTC
CSVERGLGAEQYF
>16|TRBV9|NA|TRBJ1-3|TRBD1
TGTGCCAGCAGCTTCCACTACTGGACAGGGGGAAACACCATATATTTT
CASSFHYWTGGNTIYF
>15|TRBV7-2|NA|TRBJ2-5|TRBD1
TGTGCCAGCAGCTTAGGGGGACAGGGGGTGGGGACCCAGTACTTC
CASSLGGQGVGTQYF
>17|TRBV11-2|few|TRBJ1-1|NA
TGTGCCAGCAGCCAAATTTCCCGGGACTCGCGGGACACTGAAGCTTTCTTT
CASSQISRDSRDTEAFF